Below, one T cell receptor beta chain is given with its context. Its target is unknown. This specimen belongs to a study of siplizumab effects on memory and regulatory T cells. This CDR3 has 15 residues. The germline gives CDR1 MGHRA, CDR2 YSYEKL. Trimming took off 3 bases at V and 2 bases at J, with 14 bases between the two ends. TCRdb keeps only in-frame clones here, not all; method: immunoSEQ multiplex PCR. The table lists more than 75,000 clones, 93% of them singletons, with 6.5% in the top ten. Study-wide results and limits: Siplizumab produced a significant drop in alloreactive sequences attributable to unstimulated CD4+ memory cells. Treg origin accounted for an average of roughly 69% of mappable alloreactive CD4+ clones with siplizumab and about 27% in controls.

The chain carries TRBV4-1 and TRBJ2-7; D is perhaps TRBD1 (6 bases). The clonotype originates from a human donor in good health. The sample consisted of CD8+ T cells sorted from blood. The CDR3 nucleotides are TGCGCCAGCAGCCAGGCGGACAGAACTACCTACGAGCAGTACTTC. Amino acids: CASSQADRTTYEQYF.